The present T cell receptor (beta chain) was sequenced within a study of blood T cell repertoires in COVID-19. In the study overall: Spain, Italy and the United States supplied samples that represented acute and convalescent COVID-19. The analysed material was cDNA or gDNA that came from T cells, B-cell-depleted T cells, or PBMCs.

The CDR3 has 16 amino acids. The V gene end was trimmed by 5 bases and the J gene end by 5 bases; junction bases not matched to a gene: 7. Germline V gene data show CDR1 as SGHVS and CDR2 as FNYEAQ. Authors' data handling: Researchers report that nucleated cell counts were estimated from reference gene primer amplification. Only in-frame clones appear in the TCRdb table, and some are missing; sequencing was by immunoSEQ multiplex PCR. D and trimming come from the DNA, and the V and J calls and clone size come from that table. The table records around 100,000 clones, approximately 80% of them present only once.

This sequence joins TRBV7-6 and TRBJ2-3; 13 nucleotides agree with TRBD2. The TCR comes from a man aged 60 to 69 with acute or convalescent COVID-19. The sequenced sample was peripheral blood. The CDR3 region has the DNA TGTGCCAGCAGCGTAGGACTAGCGGGAGAGGGAGATACGCAGTATTTT. Protein: CASSVGLAGEGDTQYF.